The TCR beta chain under discussion was sequenced for a study of T-cell reconstitution after alpha-beta-depleted transplantation in children. This clonotype was recorded a few times. The V gene's germline CDR1 is SGHRS and CDR2 YFSETQ. CDR3 length: 11 residues. V was pared by 5 bases and J by 3 bases, with 6 bases between. This sample's TCRbeta library carried unique molecular identifier barcodes. TCRdb passed the PCR reads through MiXCR, listing each CDR3 protein once. In the table there are 400,000 to 500,000 distinct CDR3 sequences, about a tenth of which are singletons. The starting material was PBMCs from the stem cell graft donor, obtained from the stem cell graft. The TCR sequence derives from a human donor who donated a stem cell graft to a child with acute myeloid leukemia. The chain joins TRBV5-1 to TRBJ2-7; D not certain. The CDR3 bases are TGCGCCAGCAGAGAGAACTACGAGCAGTACTTC. As protein: CASRENYEQYF. The whole variable domain, filled in from reference TRBV5-1 and TRBJ2-7, reads KAGVTQTPRYLIKTRGQQVTLSCSPISGHRSVSWYQQTPGQGLQFLFEYFSETQRNKGNFPGRFSGRQFSNSRSEMNVSTLELGDSALYLCASRENYEQYFGPGTRLTVT.